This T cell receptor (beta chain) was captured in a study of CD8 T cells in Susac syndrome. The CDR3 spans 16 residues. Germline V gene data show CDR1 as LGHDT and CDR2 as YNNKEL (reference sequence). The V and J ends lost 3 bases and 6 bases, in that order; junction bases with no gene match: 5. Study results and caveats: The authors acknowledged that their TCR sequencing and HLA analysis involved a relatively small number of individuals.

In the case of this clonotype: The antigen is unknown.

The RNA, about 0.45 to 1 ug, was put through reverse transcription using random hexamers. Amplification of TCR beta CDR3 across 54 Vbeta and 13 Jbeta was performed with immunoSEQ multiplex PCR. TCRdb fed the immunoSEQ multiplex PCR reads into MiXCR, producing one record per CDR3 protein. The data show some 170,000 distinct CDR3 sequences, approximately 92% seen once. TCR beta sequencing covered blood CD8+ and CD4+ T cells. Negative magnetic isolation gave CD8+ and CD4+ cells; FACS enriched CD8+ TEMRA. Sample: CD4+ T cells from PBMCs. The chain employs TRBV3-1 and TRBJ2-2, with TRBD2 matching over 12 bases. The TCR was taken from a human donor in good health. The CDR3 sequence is CASSHLLAGGPGELFF. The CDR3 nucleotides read TGTGCCAGCAGCCATCTGCTAGCGGGGGGGCCCGGGGAGCTGTTTTTT.